The text below deals with one TCR beta chain. The antigen is unknown. The data originate from a study of blood T cells in healthy people across ages. Trimming took off 1 base at V and 6 bases at J, with 15 bases between the two ends. The germline V gene has CDR1 LGHNA and CDR2 YNFKEQ. There are 15 residues in the CDR3. The authors ran a second PCR of 7 to 11 cycles using a sample-barcoded 5' primer and a J-beta primer mix. A template-switch adaptor containing 12 random nucleotides labeled each cDNA molecule. A single record per CDR3 protein comes from TCRdb applying MiXCR to the 5' RACE reads. The sample contains 800,000 to 900,000 distinct CDR3 sequences, about 62% of which appear only once. Points from the study as a whole: A roughly linear fall in TCR beta diversity per million T cells was seen with increasing age.

The source of this sequence is a man aged 25 to 45 in good health. The chain carries TRBV4-2 and TRBJ2-5, with D maybe TRBD1 (5 bases). The sample comprised blood. CDR3 protein: CASSQGATGRQTQYF. The CDR3 region has the DNA TGTGCCAGCAGCCAAGGTGCTACAGGCAGGCAGACCCAGTACTTC.